The source of this TCR beta chain is a study of T cell clones after liver transplantation. Points from the study as a whole: Circulating graft-donor-reactive CD4 TCRbeta sequences fell significantly post-transplant in most of the 8 subjects.

TCRdb keeps only in-frame clones here, not all; method: immunoSEQ multiplex PCR. The sample has about 85,000 clones, 80% to 85% seen once; the top ten hold approximately 0.47%. About this clone itself: No antigen is known for it.

This CDR3 comprises 15 residues. V lost 2 bases, J lost 0 bases, and 11 bases lay in between. Germline V CDR1 and CDR2: MNHEY, SMNVEV (reference sequence). The rearrangement joins TRBV27 to TRBJ2-7; weak D call: TRBD2 (5 bases). The TCR comes from a human patient who received a liver transplant. Part of the T cells may come from the graft donor. The source was CD4+ T cells from blood, collected approximately 3.5 years after liver transplant. Here the CDR3 reads CASSLRGRSSYEQYF. As DNA, the CDR3 is TGTGCCAGCAGTTTACGGGGTCGGAGCTCCTACGAGCAGTACTTC.